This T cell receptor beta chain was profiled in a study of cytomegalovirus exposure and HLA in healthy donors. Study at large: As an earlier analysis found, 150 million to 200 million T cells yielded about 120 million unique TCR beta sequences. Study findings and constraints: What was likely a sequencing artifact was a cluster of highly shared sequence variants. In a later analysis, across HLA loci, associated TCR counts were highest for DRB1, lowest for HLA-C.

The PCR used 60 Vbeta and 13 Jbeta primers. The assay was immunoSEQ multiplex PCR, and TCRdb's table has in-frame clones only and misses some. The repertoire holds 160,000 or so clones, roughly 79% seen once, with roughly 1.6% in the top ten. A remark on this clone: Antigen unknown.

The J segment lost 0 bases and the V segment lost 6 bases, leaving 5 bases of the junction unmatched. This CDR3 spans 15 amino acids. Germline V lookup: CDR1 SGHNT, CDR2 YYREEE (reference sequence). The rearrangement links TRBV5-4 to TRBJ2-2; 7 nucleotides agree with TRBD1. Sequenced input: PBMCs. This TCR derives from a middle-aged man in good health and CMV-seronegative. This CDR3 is CASTGQGANTGELFF. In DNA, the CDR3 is TGTGCCAGCACAGGGCAGGGGGCGAACACCGGGGAGCTGTTTTTT.